The clone carrying this T cell receptor beta chain was observed many times. The data belong to a study of metastatic and nonmetastatic thyroid tumors. TCRdb re-analyzed the PCR reads through MiXCR. The table has roughly 2,000 clones, 11% seen once. Thyroid surgery had not been preceded by any treatment in any patient. V was clipped by 6 bases and J by 5 bases, with 12 bases between them. The CDR3 sequence is 13 residues long. CDR1 is SGHKS, CDR2 YYEKEE, per germline (reference sequence). The source material was tumor tissue. The V call is TRBV5-5, the J call TRBJ1-5, with a possible D match to TRBD1 (6 bases). This TCR came from a female donor with papillary thyroid cancer or a benign thyroid nodule (not recorded which). Some clones in this sample may be carry-over from other donors' samples. This CDR3 reads CASMGGRHQPQHF. The CDR3 DNA sequence: TGTGCCAGCATGGGGGGGCGCCATCAGCCCCAGCATTTT.